A selection of T cell receptor beta chains follows, all from one sample in a study of T-cell reconstitution after alpha-beta-depleted transplantation in children. MiXCR, applied by TCRdb to the PCR reads, yields one record per CDR3 protein. The data hold about 250,000 distinct CDR3 sequences, with roughly a quarter observed a single time. This sample comprised PBMCs, mostly from graft donor cells, obtained 360 days after TCRalphabeta/CD19-depleted stem cell transplant. These receptors all stem from a female patient aged 2-9 years who had a stem cell transplant for congenital amegakaryocytic thrombocytopenia, so the T cells may come from the graft donor. Each CDR3 is given without its conserved first and last residue.

J gene	V gene	CDR3 protein
TRBJ1-2	TRBV5-1	ASSYDGKANYGYT
TRBJ2-3	TRBV12-3/TRBV12-4	ASSFVRAADTQY
TRBJ1-1	TRBV28	ASSLSQGYIDTEAF
TRBJ2-3	TRBV20-1	SARPGGDTQY
TRBJ2-1	TRBV15	ATSRAKTSGIYNEQF
TRBJ2-3	TRBV30	AWSDGTSGSSDTQY
TRBJ2-1	TRBV11-2	ASSLEPQGEQF
TRBJ2-3	TRBV27	ASSLSFARGAQY
TRBJ2-1	TRBV5-4	ASSLGGLAGVGEQF
TRBJ2-7	TRBV5-1	ASSLAGFYEQY
TRBJ2-1	TRBV6-1	ASSDRQKTYNEQF
TRBJ2-2	TRBV4-3	ASSPRTGAGELF
TRBJ2-6	TRBV5-1	ASSLLIRSSGANVLT
TRBJ1-5	TRBV24-1	ATSDYNQPQH
TRBJ2-2	TRBV11-1	ASNKRGLLLEYNTGELF
TRBJ1-1	TRBV5-6	ASTFNRDTNTEAF
TRBJ1-5	TRBV3-1	ASSQGTPGGPQH
TRBJ2-7	TRBV12-3/TRBV12-4	ASSFGTGNYEQY
TRBJ2-2	TRBV20-1	SARLAGYYGELF
TRBJ1-2	TRBV5-1	ASSPGTGGHGYT
TRBJ1-5	TRBV12-3/TRBV12-4	ASSWDRQPQH
TRBJ2-2	TRBV6-2/TRBV6-3	ASSSQTGGITGELF
TRBJ2-5	TRBV20-1	SATPRTRLETQY
TRBJ1-1	TRBV7-9	ASSLGKGHQEAF
TRBJ2-5	TRBV18	ASSDQETQY
TRBJ2-7	TRBV27	ASRATTFSLEQY
TRBJ2-1	TRBV5-1	ASSLGTGGLNEQF
TRBJ2-2	TRBV4-2	ASSQDSRSNTGELF
TRBJ2-5	TRBV29-1	SVGEGGGGETQY
TRBJ2-1	TRBV7-2	ASSLELRAGEQF
TRBJ1-1	TRBV28	ASSLSGTGAEAF
TRBJ2-7	TRBV20-1	SARGIGSGRESSYEQY
TRBJ2-7	TRBV29-1	SVEDQAREQY
TRBJ2-2	TRBV30	AWSVLRSGELF
TRBJ2-7	TRBV7-9	ASSPGYSYEQY
TRBJ2-6	TRBV4-2	ASSQGPSGSSGANVLT
TRBJ2-6	TRBV2	ASSEALAGAGANVLT
TRBJ1-2	TRBV4-1	ASSHIGQGIIDGYT
TRBJ1-1	TRBV3-1	ASSYRTGNTEAF
TRBJ2-1	TRBV9	ASTKTSASSYNEQF
TRBJ2-5	TRBV2	ASGTSVILGMETQY
TRBJ1-1	TRBV20-1	SANYNTNTEAF
TRBJ1-2	TRBV5-8	ASSLDGRPKTNYGYT
TRBJ1-2	TRBV9	ASSVGTGPFDGYT
TRBJ1-5	TRBV28	ASSRYSNQPQH
TRBJ2-2	TRBV5-1	ASGQTRTGSTGELF
TRBJ2-3	TRBV2	ASPEGADTQY
TRBJ1-1	TRBV2	ASSEGELNTEAF
TRBJ1-1	TRBV5-1	ASSLATNTEAF
TRBJ1-4	TRBV5-6	ASSFAGGQKLF
TRBJ2-7	TRBV4-1	ASSQGRAGSYEQY
TRBJ2-3	TRBV6-1	ASSEARGGYTDTQY
TRBJ2-7	TRBV30	ASATGAPSYEQY
TRBJ2-7	TRBV6-5	ASSSPTETYEQY
TRBJ2-2	TRBV12-3/TRBV12-4	ASSLNRDTGELF